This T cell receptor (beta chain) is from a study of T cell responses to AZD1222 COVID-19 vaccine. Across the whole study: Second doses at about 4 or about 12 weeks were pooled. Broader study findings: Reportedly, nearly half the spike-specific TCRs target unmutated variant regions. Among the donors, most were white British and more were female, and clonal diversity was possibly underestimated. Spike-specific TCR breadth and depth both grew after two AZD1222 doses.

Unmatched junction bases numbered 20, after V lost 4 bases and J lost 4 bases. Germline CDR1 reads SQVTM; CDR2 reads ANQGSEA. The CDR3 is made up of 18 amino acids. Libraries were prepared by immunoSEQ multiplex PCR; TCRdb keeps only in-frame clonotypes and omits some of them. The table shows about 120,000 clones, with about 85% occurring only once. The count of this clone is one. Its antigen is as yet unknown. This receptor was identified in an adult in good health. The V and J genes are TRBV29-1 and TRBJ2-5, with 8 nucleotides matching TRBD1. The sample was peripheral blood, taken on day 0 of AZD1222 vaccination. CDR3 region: CSVGRVWADRGVGETQYF. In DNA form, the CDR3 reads TGCAGCGTTGGGAGGGTTTGGGCCGACAGGGGTGTTGGAGAGACCCAGTACTTC.